The 29 T cell receptor beta chains listed next were all sequenced from one sample in a study of blood T cell repertoires in COVID-19. Clones were sequenced by immunoSEQ multiplex PCR, and TCRdb holds only the in-frame ones, with some missing. The sample records more than 95,000 clones, over 75% being singletons. Sequenced: peripheral blood. Source of these receptors: a human donor in a cohort sampled during active or convalescent COVID-19.

The rearrangement joins TRBV29-1 to TRBJ2-4; D is unresolved. The germline V gene encodes CDR1 SQVTM and CDR2 ANQGSEA. The CDR3 has 12 amino acids. V shed 6 bases and J shed 2 bases, with 8 bases lying between them. The CDR3 DNA reads TGCAGCGTGGGCCACTCCAAAAACATTCAGTACTTC. Translation: CSVGHSKNIQYF. The full variable domain, with the rest looked up from reference TRBV29-1 and TRBJ2-4, is SAVISQKPSRDICQRGTSLTIQCQVDSQVTMMFWYRQQPGQSLTLIATANQGSEATYESGFVIDKFPISRPNLTFSTLTVSNMSPEDSSIYLCSVGHSKNIQYFGAGTRLSVL.

This clone appeared a single time. Sequence at one end of the junction differs from germline and may be a read error. The chain carries TRBV11-1 and TRBJ1-4; D gene unclear. There are 12 residues in the CDR3. Germline V gives CDR1 SGHAT, CDR2 FQDESV (reference sequence). The CDR3 reads CASSFDRNFVVF. The CDR3, as DNA: TGTGCCAGCAGCTTCGATCGCAACTTTGTAGTTTTT.

This clone was observed a single time. This rearrangement joins TRBV12-5 to TRBJ1-3; D remains ambiguous. The CDR3 length is 14 residues. V gave up 0 bases and J gave up 3 bases, with 6 bases separating them. Germline CDR1 LGHNT, CDR2 FRNRAP. CDR3 nucleotides: TGTGCTAGTGGTTTGGTACAAAGTGGAAACACCATATATTTT. Translating it yields CASGLVQSGNTIYF. Together with reference TRBV12-5 and TRBJ1-3, the CDR3 gives the full variable domain: DARVTQTPRHKVTEMGQEVTMRCQPILGHNTVFWYRQTMMQGLELLAYFRNRAPLDDSGMPKDRFSAEMPDATLATLKIQPSEPRDSAVYFCASGLVQSGNTIYFGEGSWLTVV.

The chain is built from TRBV9 and TRBJ2-7, with D tentatively TRBD1 (5 bases). CDR1 and CDR2 from the germline V gene are SGDLS and YYNGEE. This CDR3 is built from 16 residues. The V and J ends lost 0 bases and 3 bases respectively, with 16 bases between them. The DNA of the CDR3 is TGTGCCAGCAGCGTAGATCCACAGGTAGGGATCTACGAGCAGTACTTC. Encoded protein: CASSVDPQVGIYEQYF.

This sequence joins TRBV6-5 and TRBJ1-1; TRBD1 agrees at 8 bases. CDR1 is MNHEY, CDR2 SVGAGI, per germline. CDR3 size: 11 residues. Losses at the gene ends were 6 bases for V and 12 bases for J; bases not matched to a gene: 6. The CDR3 reads CASRSQGATFF. The CDR3 DNA sequence: TGTGCCAGCAGGTCGCAGGGGGCGACTTTCTTT.

The chain employs TRBV21-1 and TRBJ1-4. TRBV21-1 is recorded as a pseudogene. CDR3 length: 17 residues. The CDR3 protein is CASSTSGGSTTNEKLFF. CDR3 coding DNA: TGTGCCAGCAGCACCTCCGGGGGGAGTACAACTAATGAAAAACTGTTTTTT.

The rearrangement uses TRBV6-1 and TRBJ2-5; TRBD2 agrees at 9 bases. The V and J ends lost 1 base and 4 bases, in that order; junction bases with no gene match: 4. The CDR3 is made up of 15 amino acids. CDR1 MNHNS and CDR2 SASEGT come from the germline V gene. The CDR3: CASSEGDSGGETQYF. The CDR3 DNA reads TGTGCCAGCAGTGAAGGGGATAGCGGGGGAGAGACCCAGTACTTC.

This clone was counted ten times or more. J is TRBJ1-1 and V is TRBV7-6, with D unclear. Per germline, CDR1 SGHVS and CDR2 FNYEAQ. Deletions cut 0 bases from V and 1 base from J, with 9 bases between. The CDR3 consists of 15 residues. CDR3 DNA: TGTGCCAGCAGCTTAGCCTACGGGGAGAACACTGAAGCTTTCTTT. It is translated as CASSLAYGENTEAFF.

This chain's CDR3 is CASSRGQGVNNEQFF. CDR3 nucleotides: TGCGCCAGCAGCCGAGGGCAGGGGGTCAACAATGAGCAGTTCTTC. This chain uses TRBV4-1 with TRBJ2-1, with 7 nucleotides matching TRBD1. CDR3 length: 15 amino acids. Germline V gene sequence: CDR1 MGHRA, CDR2 YSYEKL. Trimming removed 4 bases from V and 5 bases from J; junction bases left unmatched: 8.

This chain connects TRBV5-5 to TRBJ1-5, with TRBD1 identical over 7 bases. J was trimmed by 11 bases and V by 4 bases; bases with no gene match: 12. This CDR3 region has 14 residues. Germline CDR1 is SGHKS and CDR2 is YYEKEE (reference sequence). The CDR3 region is CASSPGDSRGTQHF. CDR3 DNA sequence: TGTGCCAGCAGCCCCGGGGACAGCCGGGGGACCCAGCATTTT.

The chain recombines TRBV10-3 with TRBJ2-7; 12 bases fit TRBD1. J was trimmed by 5 bases and V by 7 bases; bases with no gene match: 6. Germline V gives CDR1 ENHRY, CDR2 SYGVKD. The CDR3 spans 14 residues. The CDR3 DNA is TGTGCCATCACCCCGGGACAGGGGGCGGACGAGCAGTACTTC. This sequence encodes CAITPGQGADEQYF.

This clone was recorded once. The CDR3 here is CATSDRGRGTDTQYF. CDR3 nucleotide sequence: TGTGCCACCAGTGACAGGGGGCGCGGCACAGATACGCAGTATTTT. V usage is TRBV24-1 and J usage is TRBJ2-3; 8 bases fit TRBD1. This CDR3 has 15 amino acids. Germline assignment: CDR1 KGHDR and CDR2 SFDVKD. The junction had 3 bases not matched to a gene; V was cut back by 4 bases and J by 1 base.

J is TRBJ2-7 and V is TRBV5-1, with TRBD1 as a possible D gene (5 bases). Trimming pared 0 bases from V and 7 bases from J, leaving 5 bases between. The CDR3 has 11 residues. Germline-derived CDR1 and CDR2 are SGHRS and YFSETQ. The CDR3 bases are TGCGCCAGCAGCTTGGACAGGGAGCAGTACTTC. Encoded protein: CASSLDREQYF.

CDR3 sequence: CASSLDPSGYSNQPQHF. In DNA form, the CDR3 reads TGCGCCAGCAGCTTGGATCCTTCGGGGTATAGCAATCAGCCCCAGCATTTT. The chain joins TRBV5-1 to TRBJ1-5, with unresolved D. The CDR3 length is 17 residues. CDR1 is SGHRS, CDR2 YFSETQ, per germline. V was shortened by 0 bases and J by 0 bases, with 13 bases between the two germline ends.

The chain carries TRBV9 and TRBJ1-2, with D possibly being TRBD1 (6 bases). V was pared by 3 bases and J by 4 bases, with 19 bases between. This CDR3 is built from 16 residues. Looked up from germline, CDR1 is SGDLS and CDR2 is YYNGEE. CDR3 in DNA: TGTGCCAGCAGCGAGGGGGGGGCCCAGGCGGGCTATGGCTACACCTTC. It specifies CASSEGGAQAGYGYTF.

This clone was recorded only once. This chain uses TRBV14 with TRBJ2-2, with D hard to call. The V end lost 0 bases, the J end lost 7 bases, and 6 bases lay between the germline ends. The CDR3 contains 13 residues. Germline V gene lookup returns CDR1 SGHDN and CDR2 FVKESK. The CDR3 here is CASSQDYIGELFF. The DNA of the CDR3 is TGTGCCAGCAGCCAAGATTACATCGGGGAGCTGTTTTTT.

Only one count was recorded for this clone. V is TRBV11-3 and J is TRBJ2-7, with 9 bases identical to TRBD1. The CDR3 totals 16 residues. Losses at the gene ends were 1 base for V and 4 bases for J; bases not matched to a gene: 8. From germline, CDR1 is SGHNT and CDR2 YENEEA. The chain's CDR3 is CASSLGPGQGSYEQYF. CDR3 nucleotides: TGTGCCAGCAGCTTAGGGCCGGGACAGGGATCTTACGAGCAGTACTTC.

The chain has TRBV4-2 and TRBJ1-1; TRBD1 might be the D (5 bases). The CDR3 covers 15 residues. V dropped 9 bases and J dropped 5 bases, with 22 bases sitting between them. The germline CDR1 and CDR2 sequences are LGHNA and YNFKEQ. CDR3 region: CASSRLGQGGTEAFF. The CDR3 nucleotides read TGTGCCAGTTCAAGGTTGGGGCAGGGAGGGACTGAAGCTTTCTTT.

The chain recombines TRBV6-5 with TRBJ1-5; 9 nucleotides align to TRBD1. Germline CDR1 is MNHEY and CDR2 is SVGAGI. Losses at the gene ends were 9 bases for V and 4 bases for J; bases not matched to a gene: 4. CDR3 length: 13 amino acids. CDR3 residues: CASGQGINQPQHF. CDR3 sequence (DNA): TGTGCCAGTGGACAGGGGATTAATCAGCCCCAGCATTTT.

The chain joins TRBV4-1 to TRBJ1-4; TRBD1 matches 7 bases. The V segment lost 4 bases and the J segment 7 bases; nucleotides outside the gene matches: 12. Germline V gene sequence: CDR1 MGHRA, CDR2 YSYEKL. CDR3 length: 16 residues. The CDR3 protein is CASSPPARDRAEKLFF. The CDR3 bases are TGCGCCAGCAGCCCTCCCGCCCGGGACAGAGCTGAAAAACTGTTTTTT.

This clone was seen only once. The rearrangement joins TRBV11-2 to TRBJ1-2; 9 positions match TRBD1. Germline V CDR1 and CDR2: SGHAT, FQNNGV. V was pared by 5 bases and J by 3 bases, with 1 base of the junction left unmatched. The length of the CDR3 is 13 residues. In DNA form, the CDR3 reads TGTGCCAGCAGCCGGGACAGGGACTATGGCTACACCTTC. Translation: CASSRDRDYGYTF. The full variable domain, its missing parts supplied by reference TRBV11-2 and TRBJ1-2, is EAGVAQSPRYKIIEKRQSVAFWCNPISGHATLYWYQQILGQGPKLLIQFQNNGVVDDSQLPKDRFSAERLKGVDSTLKIQPAKLEDSAVYLCASSRDRDYGYTFGSGTRLTVV.

The genes are TRBV7-2 and TRBJ2-1; tentative D call: TRBD2 (5 bases). Germline loops: CDR1 SGHTA, CDR2 FQGNSA. The V and J ends lost 1 base and 2 bases respectively, with 12 bases between them. The CDR3 runs 16 residues. In DNA form, the CDR3 reads TGTGCCAGCAGCTTAGGGGAGACTCCGCCCTACAATGAGCAGTTCTTC. It specifies CASSLGETPPYNEQFF.

The chain joins TRBV4-3 to TRBJ1-4; possibly TRBD1 for D (5 bases). Trimming removed 0 bases at V and 1 base at J, with 12 bases between. The CDR3 covers 17 residues. CDR1 and CDR2 (germline): LGHNA, YSLEER. The CDR3 DNA is TGCGCCAGCAGCCAAGATGGCGGGACCAGAACTAATGAAAAACTGTTTTTT. Protein: CASSQDGGTRTNEKLFF.

The chain joins TRBV28 to TRBJ2-5, with D uncertain. CDR3 length equals 14 residues. Trimming left V 6 bases short and J 2 bases short, with 13 bases between. Germline V gene sequence: CDR1 MDHEN, CDR2 SYDVKM. This chain's CDR3 is CASSLRSQQETQYF. The CDR3 region has the DNA TGTGCCAGCAGCCTCAGGTCTCAACAAGAGACCCAGTACTTC.

The V gene is TRBV9, the J gene TRBJ1-1; no firm D call. The CDR3 loop spans 11 amino acids. The V end lost 4 bases, the J end lost 4 bases, and 5 bases lay between the germline ends. CDR1 is SGDLS, CDR2 YYNGEE, per germline. This CDR3 reads CASSPITEAFF. In nucleotides, the CDR3 is TGTGCCAGCAGCCCCATCACTGAAGCTTTCTTT.

The chain has TRBV4-1 and TRBJ2-3, with TRBD1 matching 8 bases. The CDR3 sequence is 18 residues long. Germline assignment: CDR1 MGHRA and CDR2 YSYEKL. Germline trimming cut 1 base from V and 0 bases from J; bases unmatched to any gene: 9. The CDR3 spells CASSQADRAGSSTDTQYF. DNA of the CDR3: TGCGCCAGCAGCCAAGCGGACAGGGCCGGGTCCAGCACAGATACGCAGTATTTT.

This chain links TRBV12-5 with TRBJ1-4; TRBD1 matches 9 bases. After removal of 2 bases from V and 7 bases from J, the junction contained 2 bases not matched to a gene. CDR3 size: 14 residues. In germline, CDR1 is LGHNT, CDR2 FRNRAP. CDR3 sequence reads: CASGLTGGFEKLFF. The CDR3, as DNA: TGTGCTAGTGGTTTGACAGGGGGCTTTGAAAAACTGTTTTTT.

This clone was seen once. The chain links TRBV5-1 to TRBJ2-5, with TRBD2 matching 8 bases. The V and J ends lost 6 bases and 1 base, in that order; junction bases with no gene match: 14. The CDR3 totals 17 residues. Per germline, CDR1 SGHRS and CDR2 YFSETQ. The CDR3 reads CASTTGTGGGLQETQYF. CDR3 nucleotide sequence: TGCGCCAGCACCACGGGAACCGGGGGGGGCCTCCAAGAGACCCAGTACTTC.

This chain joins TRBV5-1 and TRBJ1-2; D possibly corresponds to TRBD1 (5 bases). The germline CDR1 and CDR2 sequences are SGHRS and YFSETQ. This CDR3 spans 14 amino acids. V was trimmed by 4 bases and J by 6 bases, leaving 16 bases between them. The CDR3 reads CASSPGQVQDGYTF. The CDR3 region has the DNA TGCGCCAGCAGCCCTGGACAAGTGCAAGATGGCTACACCTTC.